These 18 T cell receptor beta chains share one sample of origin, sequenced in a study of technical replicates of blood from several donors. Assay used: immunoSEQ multiplex PCR; TCRdb lists only in-frame clones, some missing. The table records fewer than 85,000 clones, 90% of them present only once. What was sequenced was PBMCs. These receptors all come from a human donor in good health. Some clones in this sample may be carry-over from other donors' samples.

The gene calls are TRBV4-3 and TRBJ2-3, with D possibly TRBD2 on 6 matching bases. The CDR3 totals 14 residues. Germline CDR1 reads LGHNA; CDR2 reads YSLEER. V was shortened by 1 base and J by 2 bases, with 7 bases between the two germline ends. CDR3 amino acids: CASSQGTTTDTQYF. In DNA, the CDR3 is TGCGCCAGCAGCCAAGGGACTACCACAGATACGCAGTATTTT.

This chain joins TRBV7-2 and TRBJ2-5; tentatively, D is TRBD1 (5 bases). Trimming shortened V by 5 bases and J by 4 bases, and 23 bases separated the two germline ends. Germline CDR1 and CDR2: SGHTA and FQGNSA. The CDR3 is made up of 17 amino acids. The CDR3 nucleotides are TGTGCCAGCAGCCAACCTTCGCTCGGACGAAGGGGAGAGACCCAGTACTTC. This sequence encodes CASSQPSLGRRGETQYF.

This sequence joins TRBV9 and TRBJ1-2, with 10 positions matching TRBD1. CDR1 is SGDLS and CDR2 is YYNGEE in the germline V gene. The length of the CDR3 is 15 residues. V lost 4 bases and J lost 8; bases outside the gene matches: 11. For the CDR3, the DNA is TGTGCCAGCAGCACACCGGGACAGGGGATCGGAGGCTACACCTTC. Translated, it gives CASSTPGQGIGGYTF.

The gene calls are TRBV7-7 and TRBJ2-7; D not certain. Per the germline V gene, CDR1 is SSHAT and CDR2 is FNYEAQ (reference sequence). The CDR3 has 13 residues. The V gene lost 3 bases and the J gene lost 6 bases, with 12 bases spanning the gap. Here the CDR3 reads CASSFEARGEQYF. CDR3 DNA: TGTGCCAGCAGCTTCGAAGCCCGCGGCGAGCAGTACTTC.

The chain couples TRBV14 to TRBJ2-5, with TRBD1 matching 10 bases. The CDR3 is 16 amino acids. With 1 base clipped from V and 3 bases from J, the junction kept 5 bases outside the gene matches. CDR1 SGHDN and CDR2 FVKESK come from the germline V gene. The CDR3 here is CASSQAGQGIEETQYF. CDR3 DNA sequence: TGTGCCAGCAGCCAAGCGGGACAGGGGATTGAAGAGACCCAGTACTTC.

This clone appeared once. V is TRBV19 and J is TRBJ2-1; 8 bases map to TRBD2. With V trimmed by 7 bases and J by 2 bases, 7 bases remained unmatched. The CDR3 is made up of 15 amino acids. Germline V gene data show CDR1 as LNHDA and CDR2 as SQIVND (reference sequence). In nucleotides, the CDR3 is TGTGCCAGTAAAGGGATAGCGGGGCCCTACAATGAGCAGTTCTTC. Its protein product is CASKGIAGPYNEQFF.

The V and J genes are TRBV29-1 and TRBJ1-2, with 8 bases identical to TRBD1. Trimming removed 6 bases from V and 4 bases from J; junction bases left unmatched: 7. The CDR3 sequence is 13 residues long. Germline V gene data show CDR1 as SQVTM and CDR2 as ANQGSEA. The chain's CDR3 is CSVDRQGSYGYTF. CDR3 bases: TGCAGCGTAGATAGACAGGGGAGCTATGGCTACACCTTC.

This chain links TRBV19 with TRBJ2-5; TRBD1 might be the D (6 bases). CDR1 and CDR2 from the germline V gene are LNHDA and SQIVND (reference sequence). The CDR3 totals 13 residues. V was clipped by 3 bases and J by 1 base, with 6 bases between them. The chain's CDR3 is CASSIRGQETQYF. The DNA for the CDR3 is TGTGCCAGTAGTATCAGGGGCCAAGAGACCCAGTACTTC.

J is TRBJ1-2 and V is TRBV4-1; 9 positions agree with TRBD1. Trimming removed 1 base from V and 2 bases from J; junction bases left unmatched: 2. The CDR3 consists of 15 residues. Germline V gene lookup returns CDR1 MGHRA and CDR2 YSYEKL. CDR3: CASSQGTGANYGYTF. Written as DNA, the CDR3 is TGCGCCAGCAGCCAAGGGACAGGGGCCAACTATGGCTACACCTTC.

This clone has more than one count but fewer than ten. The rearrangement links TRBV7-9 to TRBJ1-1; no firm D call. V shed 1 base and J shed 9 bases, with 12 bases lying between them. This CDR3 has 13 residues. Per germline, CDR1 SEHNR and CDR2 FQNEAQ (reference sequence). The chain's CDR3 is CASSLEAVIQAFF. Here the CDR3 DNA reads TGTGCCAGCAGCTTAGAGGCGGTAATACAAGCTTTCTTT.

The V gene is TRBV4-3, the J gene TRBJ2-5, with D possibly being TRBD2 (6 bases). V lost 0 bases and J 1 base, leaving 15 bases between the germline ends. The CDR3 is 17 residues long. Germline V gives CDR1 LGHNA, CDR2 YSLEER. The CDR3 DNA sequence: TGCGCCAGCAGCCAAGATAAGACTAGGGTTGGCCAAGAGACCCAGTACTTC. The encoded protein is CASSQDKTRVGQETQYF.

This clone appeared a single time. The genes are TRBV12-5 and TRBJ1-1; 9 bases align to TRBD1. The CDR3 has 13 residues. Germline CDR1 and CDR2: LGHNT and FRNRAP. J was trimmed by 4 bases and V by 6 bases; bases with no gene match: 3. The CDR3 bases are TGTGCTAGTGGACAGGGGGCTGGCACTGAAGCTTTCTTT. This codes for CASGQGAGTEAFF. The entire variable domain, with the rest obtained from reference TRBV12-5 and TRBJ1-1, is as follows: DARVTQTPRHKVTEMGQEVTMRCQPILGHNTVFWYRQTMMQGLELLAYFRNRAPLDDSGMPKDRFSAEMPDATLATLKIQPSEPRDSAVYFCASGQGAGTEAFFGQGTRLTVV.

The chain is built from TRBV5-4 and TRBJ2-7; a possible D gene is TRBD2 (6 bases). Looked up from germline, CDR1 is SGHNT and CDR2 is YYREEE (reference sequence). V was cut by 4 bases and J by 5 bases, with 13 bases left in between. CDR3 length: 13 residues. CDR3 sequence: CASSRRGMDEQYF. CDR3 nucleotide sequence: TGTGCCAGCAGCCGCCGGGGGATGGACGAGCAGTACTTC. The full variable domain, in which reference TRBV5-4 and TRBJ2-7 provide the parts outside the CDR3, is ETGVTQSPTHLIKTRGQQVTLRCSSQSGHNTVSWYQQALGQGPQFIFQYYREEENGRGNFPPRFSGLQFPNYSSELNVNALELDDSALYLCASSRRGMDEQYFGPGTRLTVT.

The rearrangement joins TRBV19 to TRBJ1-2; D is unresolved. The germline gives CDR1 LNHDA, CDR2 SQIVND (reference sequence). This CDR3 is built from 12 residues. Trimming removed 3 bases at V and 8 bases at J, with 10 bases between. The DNA for the CDR3 is TGTGCCAGTAGTATGACGCGGGGAGGCTACACCTTC. Amino acid sequence: CASSMTRGGYTF. Based on the CDR3 plus reference TRBV19 and TRBJ1-2, the full variable domain is DGGITQSPKYLFRKEGQNVTLSCEQNLNHDAMYWYRQDPGQGLRLIYYSQIVNDFQKGDIAEGYSVSREKKESFPLTVTSAQKNPTAFYLCASSMTRGGYTFGSGTRLTVV.

J is TRBJ1-2 and V is TRBV7-8; TRBD1 matches at 8 bases. This CDR3 spans 15 amino acids. The germline V gene has CDR1 SGHVS and CDR2 FQNEAQ. V was pared by 4 bases and J by 0 bases, with 4 bases of the junction left unmatched. CDR3 region: CASSSRTGPNYGYTF. DNA of the CDR3: TGTGCCAGCAGCTCAAGGACAGGGCCTAACTATGGCTACACCTTC. Using reference TRBV7-8 and TRBJ1-2 for the parts outside the CDR3, the full variable domain is GAGVSQSPRYKVAKRGQDVALRCDPISGHVSLFWYQQALGQGPEFLTYFQNEAQLDKSGLPSDRFFAERPEGSVSTLKIQRTQQEDSAVYLCASSSRTGPNYGYTFGSGTRLTVV.

V gene TRBV9 combines with J gene TRBJ2-5, with a weak D call TRBD2 (6 bases). CDR3 size: 14 residues. The V and J ends lost 4 bases and 5 bases respectively, with 15 bases between them. Germline lookup yields CDR1 SGDLS and CDR2 YYNGEE. CDR3 bases: TGTGCCAGCAGCCCCCGGGACTGGGGGGAGACCCAGTACTTC. Encoded protein: CASSPRDWGETQYF.

The chain recombines TRBV5-1 with TRBJ2-2; perhaps TRBD2 as D (6 bases). Trimming shortened V by 0 bases and J by 9 bases, and 21 bases separated the two germline ends. The germline V gene has CDR1 SGHRS and CDR2 YFSETQ. This CDR3 contains 17 residues. This CDR3 is CASSLAGQGGGVRELFF. The DNA for the CDR3 is TGCGCCAGCAGCTTGGCCGGCCAGGGTGGAGGGGTCAGGGAGCTGTTTTTT.

This rearrangement joins TRBV7-2 to TRBJ1-4; possible D gene TRBD1, 6 bases. This CDR3 has 15 amino acids. Per the germline V gene, CDR1 is SGHTA and CDR2 is FQGNSA. Trimming left V 2 bases short and J 8 bases short, with 15 bases between. The CDR3 protein is CASSLMRGQGEKLFF. The DNA of the CDR3 is TGTGCCAGCAGCTTAATGCGGGGGCAAGGGGAAAAACTGTTTTTT.